One sample yielded the 11 T cell receptor beta chains listed below, sequenced in a study of PD-1 blockade in classical Hodgkin lymphoma. Produced via immunoSEQ multiplex PCR; TCRdb's table is partial and in-frame only. The table shows 13,000 to 15,000 clones, with approximately 91% occurring only once. The sample's time point: newly diagnosed, previously untreated cHL patient sample. Magnetic negative selection of thawed PBMCs yielded the CD8+ T cells. The sequenced sample consisted of CD8+ T cells from blood. The source is a human donor with classical Hodgkin lymphoma.

The V and J genes are TRBV5-1 and TRBJ2-7; 8 bases align to TRBD1. The CDR3 sequence is 15 residues long. Germline CDR1 is SGHRS and CDR2 is YFSETQ. J lost 2 bases, V lost 1 base, and 5 bases had no gene match. CDR3 amino acids: CASSLPGTGPYEQYV. The CDR3 coding sequence is TGCGCCAGCAGCTTGCCCGGGACAGGCCCCTACGAGCAGTACGTC.

The chain is built from TRBV7-9 and TRBJ2-6; D remains ambiguous. CDR1 is SEHNR and CDR2 is FQNEAQ in the germline V gene (reference sequence). Trimming left V 1 base short and J 4 bases short, with 11 bases between. This CDR3 region has 16 residues. The CDR3 here is CASSLGTISGANVLTF. DNA for the CDR3: TGTGCCAGCAGCTTAGGGACCATCTCCGGGGCCAACGTCCTGACTTTC.

This clone has a single count. The chain carries TRBV5-4 and TRBJ2-7; 11 nucleotides line up with TRBD2. The V segment lost 5 bases and the J segment 0 bases; nucleotides outside the gene matches: 4. Germline values: CDR1 SGHNT, CDR2 YYREEE (reference sequence). This CDR3 spans 15 amino acids. CDR3 residues: CASSDLAGGSYEQYF. The CDR3 DNA sequence: TGTGCCAGCAGTGATCTAGCGGGAGGCTCCTACGAGCAGTACTTC.

The chain recombines TRBV6-5 with TRBJ2-1; 14 bases match TRBD2. The J segment lost 8 bases and the V segment lost 6 bases, leaving 6 bases of the junction unmatched. This CDR3 is 15 amino acids long. The germline gives CDR1 MNHEY, CDR2 SVGAGI. Written as DNA, the CDR3 is TGTGCCAGCAGCGTGACTAGCGGGAGGGTCGATGAGCAGTTCTTC. Translated: CASSVTSGRVDEQFF.

The chain is built from TRBV27 and TRBJ2-5; a possible D gene is TRBD2 (5 bases). The ends were cut back, 3 bases at V and 5 bases at J, with 10 bases in the middle. Germline loops: CDR1 MNHEY, CDR2 SMNVEV (reference sequence). The CDR3 contains 13 residues. The CDR3 DNA reads as TGTGCCAGCAGTTTTGGAGGATCGGAGACCCAGTACTTC. The encoded protein is CASSFGGSETQYF.

The chain links TRBV5-4 to TRBJ1-2, with a possible D match to TRBD1 (6 bases). The CDR3 length is 15 residues. The germline gives CDR1 SGHNT, CDR2 YYREEE (reference sequence). V lost 1 base, J lost 6 bases, and 16 bases lay in between. The CDR3 sequence: CASSLWGALVNGYTF. Here the CDR3 DNA reads TGTGCCAGCAGCTTGTGGGGGGCGCTCGTTAATGGCTACACCTTC.

The rearrangement joins TRBV4-1 to TRBJ1-1, with D hard to call. The CDR3 is made up of 16 amino acids. The germline V and J ends were trimmed by 4 bases and 3 bases, with 18 bases remaining between them. CDR1 MGHRA and CDR2 YSYEKL come from the germline V gene. The CDR3 here is CASSRLGSGYDTEAFF. The CDR3 DNA is TGCGCCAGCAGCCGCTTAGGCTCCGGGTACGACACTGAAGCTTTCTTT.

The chain carries TRBV19 and TRBJ1-1, with D tentatively TRBD1 (6 bases). Germline lookup yields CDR1 LNHDA and CDR2 SQIVND (reference sequence). The CDR3 has 13 amino acids. The ends were cut back, 5 bases at V and 4 bases at J, with 11 bases in the middle. The CDR3 spells CASSSTGTTEAFF. Written as DNA, the CDR3 is TGTGCCAGTAGTTCCACAGGGACCACTGAAGCTTTCTTT.

The J gene is TRBJ2-2, the V gene TRBV19, with a tentative D call TRBD1 (5 bases). CDR3 length: 15 residues. V was trimmed by 3 bases and J by 2 bases, leaving 10 bases between them. CDR1 is LNHDA, CDR2 SQIVND, per germline (reference sequence). CDR3 DNA sequence: TGTGCCAGTAGTATGAACAGGCTTAACACCGGGGAGCTGTTTTTT. Translating gives CASSMNRLNTGELFF.

This clone was seen more than once but under ten times. This chain joins TRBV10-2 and TRBJ2-7; possibly TRBD1 for D (5 bases). The CDR3 is made up of 11 amino acids. Trimming left V 0 bases short and J 11 bases short, with 8 bases between. The germline V gene encodes CDR1 WSHSY and CDR2 SAAADI. DNA for the CDR3: TGCGCCAGCAGTGAGTCGACAGTCAAGTACTTC. Encoded protein: CASSESTVKYF.

This clone has a handful of counts. The V gene is TRBV5-1, the J gene TRBJ2-3; D is unclear. The CDR3 has 15 amino acids. Germline values: CDR1 SGHRS, CDR2 YFSETQ. V shed 0 bases and J shed 0 bases, with 8 bases lying between them. The CDR3 sequence: CASSLDPTSTDTQYF. DNA of the CDR3: TGCGCCAGCAGCTTGGATCCGACTAGCACAGATACGCAGTATTTT.